The T cell receptor (beta chain) described here comes from a study of cytomegalovirus exposure and HLA in healthy donors. Regarding the study as a whole: Most CMV-associated TCR beta chains appeared HLA-restricted in a later analysis.

V shed 0 bases and J 4 bases; nucleotides not matched to a gene: 9. The CDR3 length is 16 residues. From germline, CDR1 is SGHNT and CDR2 YYREEE (reference sequence). Concerning this clone: Antigen unknown.

It was with 60 Vbeta and 13 Jbeta primers that the PCR ran. Data came from immunoSEQ multiplex PCR; TCRdb stores just in-frame clones and leaves some out. The table records roughly 100,000 clones, 65% to 80% of them present only once. Sequencing used PBMCs. The gene calls are TRBV5-4 and TRBJ1-2; 7 bases match TRBD1. The origin of this receptor is a woman aged 50 to 65 in good health and CMV-seropositive. In DNA, the CDR3 is TGTGCCAGCAGCTTGGGATTATTGACAGGGTCCTATGGCTACACCTTC. Its protein is CASSLGLLTGSYGYTF.